This T cell receptor beta chain was documented in a study of blood T cell repertoires in COVID-19 (dated by TCRdb to the early 2020s). As for the study more broadly: Samples covering the acute and convalescent phases of COVID-19 were provided by collaborators in the United States, Italy and Spain. The material from the prospective study consisted of cDNA or gDNA derived from T cells, B-cell-depleted T cells, or PBMCs. The dataset comprised deeply sampled blood TCRbeta repertoires from subjects exposed to, actively infected with, or recovered from COVID-19. The repertoires were released in a freely available public database meant as a resource for research on the immune response to SARS-CoV-2. Samples came from the ongoing ImmuneRACE study (first 160 participants) plus 1,254 subjects from 6 global collaborators. Nearly every sample came with metadata listing a de-identified subject ID, COVID-19 status, age in years and sex. Where HLA class I and class II types were available, the types were taken from metadata supplied by the sample provider, not from assay-based typing. Broader findings and caveats from the paper: How much clinical and demographic metadata was included differed by source and by participant, and the metadata was provided uncurated.

Regarding this clone: Its antigen is unknown. The sample holds no much larger clone one base away, and base qualities are not on file.

Counted from cysteine to phenylalanine, this CDR3 has 15 amino acids. Only CDR3 DNA remains: 45 bases, in frame from the first base. V ends up 3 bases short and J 9 bases short, with an unmatched junction base count of 10. The germline V gene supplies CDR1 MNHEY and CDR2 SVGAGI. Collaborating institutions collected whole blood in K2EDTA tubes following their own protocols. For TCRbeta analysis, collaborator samples were shipped as frozen whole blood, as isolated PBMCs, or as DNA extracted from either sample type. TCRbeta CDR3 regions were amplified from genomic DNA by means of the immunoSEQ Assay, a bias-controlled multiplex PCR. The paper's data handling went like this. The number of nucleated cells in each sample was estimated by amplification of reference gene primers within the assay. To quantify the absolute abundance of each unique TCRbeta CDR3 rearrangement, sequence reads were collapsed and filtered. Productive Simpson clonality was computed per sample as the square root of Simpson's diversity index over productive rearrangements. This is the immuneACCESS table as TCRdb keeps it, with only in-frame sequences that have V and J called. A part of the clones is gone; compared with another copy, unresolved V genes explain less than half, and the rest is unexplained. V, J and clone size are taken as reported in that table, and D and trimming were inferred from the DNA itself. For this sample there are over 200,000 clones; about 90% appear just once. The biggest ten clones account for under 2.5% of the sample.

This clonotype originated in a man between 35 and 55 years old with active or convalescent COVID-19. The chain was built from TRBV6-5 and TRBJ2-1; the junction holds 8 bases that match TRBD2. Sequences were obtained from peripheral blood. CDR3 region: CASSYSGTRSIEQFF. The nucleotide sequence reads as follows: TGTGCCAGCAGTTATTCCGGGACTAGATCGATTGAGCAGTTCTTC.